This TCR beta chain was found in a study of blood T cells in healthy people across ages. This clonotype has more than one count but fewer than ten. Through a sample-barcoded 5' primer and a J-beta primer mix, a second PCR was run for roughly 6 to 12 cycles. Researchers report that a template-switch adaptor with 12 random nucleotides tagged each cDNA molecule. Using its own MiXCR run on the 5' RACE reads, TCRdb lists one record per CDR3 protein. The sample contains approximately 2,000,000 distinct CDR3 sequences, about 39% of which appear only once. This TCR came from a human donor in good health. The sample consisted of blood.

The CDR3 spells CSASDIARGYNEQFF. The CDR3 DNA follows: TGCAGTGCTAGCGACATAGCTCGGGGCTACAATGAGCAGTTCTTC. The chain couples TRBV20-1 to TRBJ2-1; TRBD2 might be the D (5 bases). Trimming left V 3 bases short and J 3 bases short, with 15 bases between. The CDR3 totals 15 residues. CDR1 and CDR2 from the germline V gene are DFQATT and SNEGSKA (reference sequence).